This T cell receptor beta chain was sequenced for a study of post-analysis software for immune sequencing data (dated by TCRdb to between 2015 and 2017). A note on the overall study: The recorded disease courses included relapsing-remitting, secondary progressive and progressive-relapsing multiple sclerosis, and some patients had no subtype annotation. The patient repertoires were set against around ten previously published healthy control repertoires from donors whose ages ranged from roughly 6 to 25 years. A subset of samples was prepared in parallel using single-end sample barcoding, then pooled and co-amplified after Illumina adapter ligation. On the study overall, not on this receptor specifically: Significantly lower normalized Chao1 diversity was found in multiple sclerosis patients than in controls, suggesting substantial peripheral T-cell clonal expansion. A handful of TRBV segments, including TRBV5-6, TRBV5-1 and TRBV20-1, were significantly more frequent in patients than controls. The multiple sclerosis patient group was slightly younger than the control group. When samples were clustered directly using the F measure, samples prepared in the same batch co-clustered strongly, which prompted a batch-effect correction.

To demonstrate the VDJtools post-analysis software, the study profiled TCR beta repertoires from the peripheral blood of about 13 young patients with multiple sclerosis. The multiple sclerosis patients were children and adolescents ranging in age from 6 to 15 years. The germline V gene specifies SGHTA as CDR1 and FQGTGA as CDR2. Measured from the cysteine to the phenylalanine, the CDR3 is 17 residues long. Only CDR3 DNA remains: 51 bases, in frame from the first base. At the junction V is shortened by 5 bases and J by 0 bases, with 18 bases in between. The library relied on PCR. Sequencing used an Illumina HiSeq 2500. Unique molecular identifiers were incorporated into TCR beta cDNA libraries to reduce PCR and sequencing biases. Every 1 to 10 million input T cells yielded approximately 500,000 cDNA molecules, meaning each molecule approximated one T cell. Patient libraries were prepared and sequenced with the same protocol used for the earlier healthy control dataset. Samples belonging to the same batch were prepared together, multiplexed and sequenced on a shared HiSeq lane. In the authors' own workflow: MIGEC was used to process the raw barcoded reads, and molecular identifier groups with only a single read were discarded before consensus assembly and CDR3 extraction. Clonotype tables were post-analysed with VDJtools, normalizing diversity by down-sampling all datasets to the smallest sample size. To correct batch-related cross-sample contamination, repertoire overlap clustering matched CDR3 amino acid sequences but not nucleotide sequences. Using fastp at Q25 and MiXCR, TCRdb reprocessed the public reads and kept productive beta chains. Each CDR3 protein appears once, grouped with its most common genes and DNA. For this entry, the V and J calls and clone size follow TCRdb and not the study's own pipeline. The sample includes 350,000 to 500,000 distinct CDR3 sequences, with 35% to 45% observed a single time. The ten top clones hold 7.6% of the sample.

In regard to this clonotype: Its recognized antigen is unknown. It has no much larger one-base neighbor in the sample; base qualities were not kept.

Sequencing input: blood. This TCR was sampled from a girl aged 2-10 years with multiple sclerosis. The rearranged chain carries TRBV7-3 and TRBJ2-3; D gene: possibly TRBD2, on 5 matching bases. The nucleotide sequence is TGTGCCAGCAGCCCTTTATCGGGATACGATAGCACAGATACGCAGTATTTT. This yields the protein CASSPLSGYDSTDTQYF.